This is a list of T cell receptor beta chains from one sample in a study of T cell repertoires in cytomegalovirus infection. These receptors' antigens are unknown. TCRdb reprocessed the reads with MiXCR, giving one entry per CDR3 protein. The table includes 900,000 to 950,000 distinct CDR3 sequences, less than 35% detected once. Material: cultured CD8+ T cells from PBMCs, obtained from culture after CMV antigen stimulation. These receptors all come from a human donor in good health (CMV status not recorded). Some clones in this sample may be carry-over from other donors' samples. The CDR3 runs from the conserved cysteine through the conserved F or W. Each record gives: CDR3 protein, CDR3 DNA, V gene, clone size, J gene, D gene. The D gene is left open where the match is weak. Part of the rows lack a size; the others show once, few, many or a class for expanded clones.

CASRKGTGTDTQYF TGTGCCAGTAGGAAAGGGACAGGCACAGATACGCAGTATTTT TRBV19 many TRBJ2-3 TRBD1
CASSNLWTGQETQYF TGTGCCAGCAGTAACCTCTGGACGGGACAAGAGACCCAGTACTTC TRBV6-8 NA TRBJ2-5 NA
CASRSTGGGSYNEQFF TGTGCCAGCAGGTCCACAGGGGGCGGCTCCTACAATGAGCAGTTCTTC TRBV27 NA TRBJ2-1 TRBD1
CASSIGGTGVPGELFF TGTGCCAGCAGTATCGGAGGGACAGGGGTCCCCGGGGAGCTGTTTTTT TRBV27 NA TRBJ2-2 TRBD1
CASSPDRYYGYTF TGTGCCAGCAGTCCGGACAGGTACTATGGCTACACCTTC TRBV27 few TRBJ1-2 TRBD1
CASSGTQGFGELFF TGTGCCAGCAGTGGCACCCAGGGGTTCGGGGAGCTGTTTTTT TRBV6-1 NA TRBJ2-2 NA
CASSLAGPAVNSYEQYF TGTGCCAGCAGCTTAGCGGGGCCAGCGGTAAACTCCTACGAGCAGTACTTC TRBV7-6 many TRBJ2-7 NA
CACSKTASTGELFF TGTGCCTGTAGTAAGACGGCAAGCACCGGGGAGCTGTTTTTT TRBV19 once TRBJ2-2 NA
CATSREGLLAGGPETQYF TGTGCCACCAGCAGAGAGGGGCTCCTAGCGGGGGGGCCAGAGACCCAGTACTTC TRBV15 NA TRBJ2-5 TRBD2
CASSFEGEYNSPLHF TGTGCCAGCAGTTTTGAGGGGGAGTATAATTCACCCCTCCACTTT TRBV12-3/TRBV12-4 NA TRBJ1-6 NA
CASKASGGFVEYEQYF TGTGCCAGCAAGGCTAGCGGGGGATTCGTGGAGTACGAGCAGTACTTC TRBV6-6 NA TRBJ2-7 TRBD2
CASSLGFGTLTGELFF TGTGCCAGCAGCTTAGGATTTGGGACTTTGACCGGGGAGCTGTTTTTT TRBV7-8 many TRBJ2-2 NA
CSARDLVGGHNSPLHF TGCAGTGCTAGAGATCTGGTAGGGGGCCATAATTCACCCCTCCACTTT TRBV20-1 NA TRBJ1-6 TRBD1
CASSQVDNNEKLFF TGCGCCAGCAGCCAAGTGGACAATAATGAAAAACTGTTTTTT TRBV4-1 few TRBJ1-4 NA
CASSSGGANQPQHF TGTGCCAGCAGTTCGGGAGGGGCTAATCAGCCCCAGCATTTT TRBV7-8 few TRBJ1-5 NA
CASSPTGGGEKLFF TGTGCCAGCAGCCCGACAGGGGGTGGTGAAAAACTGTTTTTT TRBV7-9 NA TRBJ1-4 TRBD1
CASPKTTGELFF TGTGCTAGCCCGAAAACCACCGGGGAGCTGTTTTTT TRBV12-5 once TRBJ2-2 NA
CASSVKAGAEAFF TGTGCCAGCAGCGTAAAGGCGGGAGCTGAAGCTTTCTTT TRBV9 NA TRBJ1-1 NA
CSVGRDEQYF TGCAGTGTCGGCCGGGACGAGCAGTACTTC TRBV20-1 NA TRBJ2-7 NA
CASSNNHEGPEDGYTF TGTGCCAGCAGCAACAACCATGAAGGCCCCGAGGATGGCTACACCTTC TRBV7-9 NA TRBJ1-2 NA
CASSEGQGQGYTF TGTGCCAGCAGTGAAGGACAGGGGCAAGGCTACACCTTC TRBV2 NA TRBJ1-2 TRBD1
CASSVARGAGEQYF TGTGCCAGCAGCGTGGCCCGGGGGGCTGGCGAGCAGTACTTC TRBV9 NA TRBJ2-7 NA
CASSFNGYYNEQFF TGTGCCAGCAGTTTTAACGGATACTACAATGAGCAGTTCTTC TRBV28 NA TRBJ2-1 NA
CASSHLPMNQPQHF TGTGCCAGCAGCCATCTCCCAATGAATCAGCCCCAGCATTTT TRBV6-5 few TRBJ1-5 NA
CASSGDRALFNYGYTF TGTGCCAGCAGCGGGGACAGGGCCCTCTTTAACTATGGCTACACCTTC TRBV7-2 many TRBJ1-2 TRBD1
CASSFTGSNYGYTF TGTGCCAGCAGTTTTACAGGGTCTAACTATGGCTACACCTTC TRBV27 NA TRBJ1-2 NA
CASMGPRTQYF TGCGCCAGCATGGGGCCCAGGACCCAGTACTTC TRBV10-2 NA TRBJ2-5 NA
CASSQWRGAYNEQFF TGTGCCAGCAGCCAGTGGAGGGGGGCTTACAATGAGCAGTTCTTC TRBV6-6 NA TRBJ2-1 NA
CASSPSGTVDSNQPQHF TGTGCCAGCTCACCATCCGGGACAGTTGATAGCAATCAGCCCCAGCATTTT TRBV18 NA TRBJ1-5 TRBD1
CASSFFRGLDQPQHF TGTGCCAGCAGTTTCTTCCGGGGGTTGGATCAGCCCCAGCATTTT TRBV27 NA TRBJ1-5 NA
CASSDGHTKSNQPQHF TGTGCCAGCAGTGACGGACACACCAAAAGCAATCAGCCCCAGCATTTT TRBV27 NA TRBJ1-5 NA
CASSPDRGHYEQYF TGCGCCAGCAGCCCGGACAGGGGACATTACGAGCAGTACTTC TRBV4-1 many TRBJ2-7 TRBD1
CASSFTGRGTEAFF TGTGCCAGCAGCTTTACAGGACGGGGCACTGAAGCTTTCTTT TRBV5-6 NA TRBJ1-1 NA
CASSPNSGNTEAFF TGTGCCAGCAGCCCAAATAGCGGGAACACTGAAGCTTTCTTT TRBV7-9 NA TRBJ1-1 NA
CASSPGTGRGAFF TGTGCCAGCAGCCCCGGGACAGGGAGAGGAGCTTTCTTT TRBV13 few TRBJ1-1 TRBD1
CASSPQTDLNEKLFF TGTGCCAGCAGCCCGCAGACAGACCTTAATGAAAAACTGTTTTTT TRBV7-9 NA TRBJ1-4 NA
CASSFDWTESYGYTF TGTGCCAGCAGCTTCGACTGGACGGAGAGCTATGGCTACACCTTC TRBV7-9 NA TRBJ1-2 NA
CASSPTSGESTDTQYF TGTGCCAGCAGCCCTACTAGCGGGGAAAGCACAGATACGCAGTATTTT TRBV7-9 many TRBJ2-3 TRBD2
CASSQSNQGAYNEQFF TGCGCCAGCAGTCAATCGAACCAGGGGGCTTACAATGAGCAGTTCTTC TRBV23-1 NA TRBJ2-1 TRBD1
CASSSGLDAEQFF TGTGCCAGCAGCTCGGGACTAGACGCTGAGCAGTTCTTC TRBV7-2 many TRBJ2-1 TRBD2
CSAILPRGANTEAFF TGCAGTGCCATACTTCCCCGGGGCGCGAACACTGAAGCTTTCTTT TRBV20-1 NA TRBJ1-1 NA
CASSGLASYEQYF TGTGCCAGCAGTGGGCTAGCCTCCTACGAGCAGTACTTC TRBV12-3/TRBV12-4 NA TRBJ2-7 NA
CASSQGRVSLSTDTQYF TGCGCCAGCAGCCAAGGTCGGGTTAGCCTAAGCACAGATACGCAGTATTTT TRBV4-1 NA TRBJ2-3 NA
CASSAPGTSGAWGGELFF TGTGCCAGCAGCGCCCCCGGGACTAGCGGGGCCTGGGGCGGGGAGCTGTTTTTT TRBV7-2 many TRBJ2-2 TRBD2
CATSRHWTGSNQPQHF TGTGCCACCAGCCGCCACTGGACAGGGAGCAATCAGCCCCAGCATTTT TRBV15 NA TRBJ1-5 TRBD1
CASSAGMLGYGYTF TGTGCCAGCAGTGCCGGGATGCTTGGCTATGGCTACACCTTC TRBV6-4 few TRBJ1-2 NA